This T cell receptor (beta chain) was observed in a study of blood T cell repertoires in COVID-19. The data were produced by immunoSEQ multiplex PCR, yet TCRdb's version contains in-frame clones alone and is incomplete. The sample holds around 88,000 clones; 90% are singletons and the top ten take approximately 1.7%. Trimming removed 5 bases from V and 1 base from J; junction bases left unmatched: 8. Germline CDR1 is MNHEY and CDR2 is SVGEGT. The CDR3 extends over 16 amino acids. A few counts support this clone. The TCR comes from a man between 60 and 75 years old with acute or convalescent COVID-19. The sample comprised peripheral blood. The V gene is TRBV6-2 or TRBV6-3, the J gene TRBJ2-1; the match to TRBD2 covers 7 bases. CDR3 region: CASSKSSGRSYNEQFF. CDR3 sequence (DNA): TGTGCCAGCAGTAAGTCTAGCGGACGTTCCTACAATGAGCAGTTCTTC.